One sample yielded the 10 T cell receptor beta chains listed below, sequenced in a study of cytomegalovirus exposure and HLA in healthy donors. PCR involved 60 Vbeta and 13 Jbeta primers. Libraries were prepared by immunoSEQ multiplex PCR; TCRdb keeps only in-frame clonotypes and omits some of them. The sample has about 120,000 clones; 82% are singletons. The sequenced sample consisted of PBMCs. The receptors were gathered from a woman aged 18-29 years in good health and CMV-seronegative.

This chain links TRBV30 with TRBJ1-1, with D hard to call. Trimming stripped 1 base from V and 5 bases from J, with 8 bases between. Looked up from germline, CDR1 is GTSNPN and CDR2 is SVGIG (reference sequence). CDR3 length equals 12 residues. The CDR3 sequence: CAWSGALTEAFF. CDR3 bases: TGTGCCTGGAGTGGGGCTTTAACTGAAGCTTTCTTT.

This clone was detected once. The chain is built from TRBV4-2 and TRBJ2-7, with 10 bases identical to TRBD2. After removal of 0 bases from V and 4 bases from J, the junction contained 0 bases not matched to a gene. The CDR3 totals 14 residues. The germline gives CDR1 LGHNA, CDR2 YNFKEQ. CDR3 nucleotide sequence: TGTGCCAGCAGCCAAGAGGGACTAGCGTACGAGCAGTACTTC. Translation gives CASSQEGLAYEQYF.

The CDR3 DNA reads TGTGCCACCAGCAGTTCAGGGGGAACCTCTTCACCCCTCCACTTT. It translates to CATSSSGGTSSPLHF. The chain employs TRBV15 and TRBJ1-6, with 7 bases matching TRBD1. Trimming removed 3 bases from V and 9 bases from J; junction bases left unmatched: 8. The germline CDR1 and CDR2 sequences are LNHNV and YYDKDF (reference sequence). This CDR3 region has 15 residues.

This sequence joins TRBV9 and TRBJ1-2; the D is unclear. The V gene lost 0 bases and the J gene lost 2 bases, with 11 bases spanning the gap. CDR3 length: 15 amino acids. Germline V CDR1 and CDR2: SGDLS, YYNGEE. The CDR3 loop is CASSVESTLNYGYTF. CDR3 DNA sequence: TGTGCCAGCAGCGTAGAATCTACGCTGAACTATGGCTACACCTTC.

This clone was counted between two and nine times. This chain joins TRBV14 and TRBJ1-1; TRBD1 matches at 7 bases. With V trimmed by 3 bases and J by 5 bases, 9 bases remained unmatched. This CDR3 has 15 amino acids. Germline loops: CDR1 SGHDN, CDR2 FVKESK. The CDR3 protein is CASSHPWTGRTEAFF. DNA for the CDR3: TGTGCCAGCAGCCACCCCTGGACAGGCCGGACTGAAGCTTTCTTT.

On this clone itself: Germline and junction disagree at one end, which may indicate a read error. The chain links TRBV7-8 to TRBJ2-6; 10 nucleotides match TRBD1. The germline gives CDR1 SGHVS, CDR2 FQNEAQ. The CDR3 sequence is 18 residues long. In nucleotides, the CDR3 is TGTGCCAGCAGCTCCAGGGGGACAGGGGTAACTGGGGCCAACGGCCTGACTTTC. Translating gives CASSSRGTGVTGANGLTF.

The chain uses TRBV2 and TRBJ2-7; D is unresolved. The CDR3 is made up of 11 amino acids. Germline lookup yields CDR1 SNHLY and CDR2 FYNNEI. Trimming took 7 bases from V and 5 from J, leaving 9 bases between them. CDR3 sequence: CASTYGDEQYF. The CDR3 DNA reads TGTGCCAGCACCTATGGAGACGAGCAGTACTTC. Using reference TRBV2 and TRBJ2-7 for the parts outside the CDR3, the full variable domain is EPEVTQTPSHQVTQMGQEVILRCVPISNHLYFYWYRQILGQKVEFLVSFYNNEISEKSEIFDDQFSVERPDGSNFTLKIRSTKLEDSAMYFCASTYGDEQYFGPGTRLTVT.

The chain recombines TRBV5-1 with TRBJ2-7; 9 nucleotides match TRBD1. V lost 0 bases and J lost 4; bases outside the gene matches: 5. Germline V gene data show CDR1 as SGHRS and CDR2 as YFSETQ. The CDR3 spans 15 residues. This CDR3 is CASSLGGTGQYEQYF. DNA for the CDR3: TGCGCCAGCAGCTTGGGGGGGACAGGGCAGTACGAGCAGTACTTC.

The rearrangement links TRBV7-2 to TRBJ1-5, with 8 bases matching TRBD1. V gave up 5 bases and J gave up 4 bases; unmatched junction bases: 13. Germline V CDR1 and CDR2: SGHTA, FQGNSA. This CDR3 contains 17 residues. As DNA, the CDR3 is TGTGCCAGCAGCAAGAGCCCGACAGGGGTGGGGAATCAGCCCCAGCATTTT. This gives the protein CASSKSPTGVGNQPQHF.

The chain recombines TRBV7-7 with TRBJ2-5, with TRBD1 as a possible D gene (6 bases). The DNA end favors TRBJ2-7, so the J call may be wrong. The germline V gene has CDR1 SSHAT and CDR2 FNYEAQ (reference sequence). The CDR3 length is 14 residues. CDR3: CASSFGQGNYEQYF. The CDR3, as DNA: TGTGCCAGCAGCTTCGGTCAGGGGAACTACGAGCAGTACTTC.